This TCR beta chain was documented in a study of identical twins. With template switching, a universal primer site was added, and the cDNA carried unique molecular identifiers. A single record per CDR3 protein comes from TCRdb applying MiXCR to the 5' RACE reads. The sample has 1.5 million to 2 million distinct CDR3 sequences; around 29% are singletons. Comments on this clonotype: As yet, its antigen is unknown.

Findings and caveats of the study: Cross-sectional statistics underpinned the conclusions; the same donors were not followed.

This CDR3 has 15 residues. Germline CDR1 and CDR2: SEHNR and FQNEAQ (reference sequence). The ends lost 4 bases at V and 0 bases at J; junction bases unmatched: 5. The chain uses TRBV7-9 and TRBJ1-1; 7 bases match TRBD1. The sequence came from a newborn girl in good health. Sequencing was carried out using cord blood. Here the CDR3 reads CASSSRDSLNTEAFF. The CDR3 bases are TGTGCCAGCAGCTCCCGGGACAGTCTGAACACTGAAGCTTTCTTT.